These 5 T cell receptor beta chains were sequenced from one sample in a study of human versus mouse CDR3 diversity and MHC coevolution. Libraries were prepared by immunoSEQ multiplex PCR; TCRdb keeps only in-frame clonotypes and omits some of them. The table records 60,000 or so clones, around 94% of them present only once. The sample comprised naive CD4+ T cells from blood. Indicated subset: CD45RO-negative CD62L-positive naive CD4 T cells. The source is a person aged 55 to 75 in good health.

This clone came up once. The chain is built from TRBV27 and TRBJ2-5; 8 bases match TRBD2. In germline, CDR1 is MNHEY, CDR2 SMNVEV (reference sequence). The CDR3 has 15 residues. The V gene end was trimmed by 4 bases and the J gene end by 4 bases; junction bases not matched to a gene: 8. Here the CDR3 reads CASSYTGGPIETQYF. CDR3 DNA: TGTGCCAGCAGTTATACGGGAGGGCCTATAGAGACCCAGTACTTC.

This clone appeared a single time. The genes are TRBV2 and TRBJ2-5; 9 bases match TRBD2. CDR3 length: 18 residues. CDR1 is SNHLY, CDR2 FYNNEI, per germline. V shed 1 base, J shed 4 bases, and the junction held 13 bases outside the gene matches. For the CDR3, the DNA is TGTGCCAGCAGTGAAGTGGGCAGGGCGGGAGGGGTGAGAGAGACCCAGTACTTC. It codes for CASSEVGRAGGVRETQYF. Variable domain in full (rest from reference TRBV2 and TRBJ2-5): EPEVTQTPSHQVTQMGQEVILRCVPISNHLYFYWYRQILGQKVEFLVSFYNNEISEKSEIFDDQFSVERPDGSNFTLKIRSTKLEDSAMYFCASSEVGRAGGVRETQYFGPGTRLLVL.

The chain combines TRBV2 with TRBJ1-2; D is undetermined. Germline V gene lookup returns CDR1 SNHLY and CDR2 FYNNEI. The CDR3 covers 15 residues. The V end was cut by 4 bases, the J end by 2 bases, with 14 bases between. CDR3 DNA: TGTGCCAGCAGTGTAGCAGGAAGCGCCAACTATGGCTACACCTTC. It yields the protein CASSVAGSANYGYTF.

This sequence joins TRBV5-4 and TRBJ2-7; 9 bases match TRBD2. Trimming took 3 bases from V and 6 from J; bases not matched to a gene: 10. The germline V gene has CDR1 SGHNT and CDR2 YYREEE (reference sequence). This CDR3 comprises 15 residues. CDR3 in DNA: TGTGCCAGCAGCTCGCACACTAGCGGGTTACGCGAGCAGTACTTC. This translates into CASSSHTSGLREQYF. The full variable domain, with the rest looked up from reference TRBV5-4 and TRBJ2-7, is ETGVTQSPTHLIKTRGQQVTLRCSSQSGHNTVSWYQQALGQGPQFIFQYYREEENGRGNFPPRFSGLQFPNYSSELNVNALELDDSALYLCASSSHTSGLREQYFGPGTRLTVT.

DNA of the CDR3: TGTGCCTGGCCCCTTAGCGGGAGGTCGGCCAAAAACATTCAGTACTTC. This gives the protein CAWPLSGRSAKNIQYF. This rearrangement joins TRBV30 to TRBJ2-4; TRBD2 aligns across 10 bases. This CDR3 has 16 amino acids. V gave up 5 bases and J gave up 1 base; unmatched junction bases: 8. Germline V gene sequence: CDR1 GTSNPN, CDR2 SVGIG (reference sequence).